These 28 T cell receptor beta chains originate from one sample sequenced in a study of T cell responses to AZD1222 COVID-19 vaccine. The table came from immunoSEQ multiplex PCR; TCRdb's copy has only in-frame clones and leaves some out. The sample lists 40,000 to 50,000 clones, roughly 84% occurring once. This specimen consisted of peripheral blood, obtained 28 days after the second AZD1222 dose. All receptors derive from an adult who received the AZD1222 COVID-19 vaccine.

The chain carries TRBV11-2 and TRBJ2-3; 9 bases are a match to TRBD2. Germline CDR1 reads SGHAT; CDR2 reads FQNNGV. CDR3 length equals 19 residues. V was clipped by 3 bases and J by 0 bases; unmatched bases: 13. This CDR3 reads CASSFGSGGSFGSTDTQYF. CDR3 bases: TGTGCCAGCAGCTTTGGGAGCGGGGGGTCCTTCGGTAGCACAGATACGCAGTATTTT.

The chain links TRBV5-1 to TRBJ1-2; unclear D gene. V lost 0 bases, J lost 3 bases, and 6 bases lay in between. This CDR3 region has 13 residues. Germline V gives CDR1 SGHRS, CDR2 YFSETQ. The CDR3 coding sequence is TGCGCCAGCAGCTTGGAGGGAGACTATGGCTACACCTTC. Residues: CASSLEGDYGYTF.

This clone showed up just once. V gene TRBV6-5 combines with J gene TRBJ1-2; 8 nucleotides match TRBD1. Germline loops: CDR1 MNHEY, CDR2 SVGAGI. V shed 6 bases, J shed 4 bases, and the junction held 10 bases outside the gene matches. The CDR3 runs to 15 residues. The CDR3 DNA reads TGTGCCAGCAGCTCTGGACAGGGCAGGAGCTATGGCTACACCTTC. Translating gives CASSSGQGRSYGYTF.

Here the CDR3 DNA reads TGTGCCAGCAGCGACCGTCAACACACCGGGGAGCTGTTTTTT. Protein sequence: CASSDRQHTGELFF. The V gene is TRBV7-8, the J gene TRBJ2-2; D is ambiguous. CDR3 length equals 14 residues. The germline gives CDR1 SGHVS, CDR2 FQNEAQ. V gave up 5 bases and J gave up 3 bases, with 10 bases separating them. The complete variable domain, with remaining parts taken from reference TRBV7-8 and TRBJ2-2, reads GAGVSQSPRYKVAKRGQDVALRCDPISGHVSLFWYQQALGQGPEFLTYFQNEAQLDKSGLPSDRFFAERPEGSVSTLKIQRTQQEDSAVYLCASSDRQHTGELFFGEGSRLTVL.

The CDR3, as DNA: TGTGCCAGCAGAGGATTCCGTATCCCGGGGAGCAATCAGCCCCAGCATTTT. Protein product: CASRGFRIPGSNQPQHF. J is TRBJ1-5 and V is TRBV6-4; D remains unclear. Germline values: CDR1 MRHNA, CDR2 SNTAGT. Trimming cost V 6 bases and J 1 base, with 19 bases left between them. The CDR3 has 17 residues.

This rearrangement joins TRBV5-1 to TRBJ2-2; TRBD2 aligns across 10 bases. The CDR3 length is 16 residues. Germline V gene sequence: CDR1 SGHRS, CDR2 YFSETQ. With V trimmed by 0 bases and J by 3 bases, 2 bases remained unmatched. CDR3 amino acids: CASSLGLAGDTGELFF. The CDR3 DNA follows: TGCGCCAGCAGCTTGGGGCTAGCGGGAGACACCGGGGAGCTGTTTTTT.

The V and J genes are TRBV28 and TRBJ2-7; D remains unclear. Per the germline V gene, CDR1 is MDHEN and CDR2 is SYDVKM. The CDR3 has 12 amino acids. Trimming stripped 3 bases from V and 5 bases from J, with 8 bases between. The CDR3 DNA is TGTGCCAGCAGTTTGGCGCACAACGAGCAGTACTTC. Protein sequence: CASSLAHNEQYF. Drawing the rest from reference TRBV28 and TRBJ2-7, the complete variable domain is DVKVTQSSRYLVKRTGEKVFLECVQDMDHENMFWYRQDPGLGLRLIYFSYDVKMKEKGDIPEGYSVSREKKERFSLILESASTNQTSMYLCASSLAHNEQYFGPGTRLTVT.

This sequence joins TRBV7-2 and TRBJ1-6; no clear D. The ends were cut back, 3 bases at V and 8 bases at J, with 8 bases in the middle. Germline values: CDR1 SGHTA, CDR2 FQGNSA. This CDR3 has 13 residues. CDR3 sequence: CASSFFEDSPLHF. The CDR3 DNA reads TGTGCCAGCAGCTTTTTTGAGGATTCACCCCTCCACTTT.

V gene TRBV2 combines with J gene TRBJ2-3; D perhaps matches TRBD2 (5 bases). Trimming took 7 bases from V and 1 from J, leaving 12 bases between them. The CDR3 spans 14 residues. Germline values: CDR1 SNHLY, CDR2 FYNNEI. CDR3 in DNA: TGTGCCAGCAACAAAGGACTTGGCACAGATACGCAGTATTTT. As protein: CASNKGLGTDTQYF.

The chain uses TRBV19 and TRBJ1-3; D is undetermined. V lost 5 bases to trimming and J lost 0 bases, with 14 bases between them. This CDR3 is built from 16 residues. Germline CDR1 and CDR2: LNHDA and SQIVND (reference sequence). The CDR3 region has the DNA TGTGCCAGTAGTCTTCGGACGGACCTCTCTGGAAACACCATATATTTT. Translation gives CASSLRTDLSGNTIYF.

The chain uses TRBV3-1 (or the pseudogene TRBV3-2) and TRBJ1-5; 7 positions match TRBD1. The V gene's germline CDR1 is LGHDT and CDR2 YNNKEL (reference sequence). Trimming removed 4 bases from V and 5 bases from J; junction bases left unmatched: 5. The CDR3 totals 14 residues. The CDR3 DNA is TGTGCCAGCAGCCCGCGGACAGGAGATCAGCCCCAGCATTTT. Translated, it gives CASSPRTGDQPQHF.

This rearrangement joins TRBV30 to TRBJ1-6; 8 nucleotides line up with TRBD1. The trim removed 3 bases at V and 10 bases at J, leaving 8 bases unmatched. Germline V gene lookup returns CDR1 GTSNPN and CDR2 SVGIG (reference sequence). The CDR3 length is 14 residues. The CDR3 sequence: CAWSPGQGWSPLHF. The CDR3 nucleotides are TGTGCCTGGAGCCCAGGACAGGGCTGGTCACCCCTCCACTTT.

J is TRBJ2-3 and V is TRBV19; D gene uncertain. The germline CDR1 and CDR2 sequences are LNHDA and SQIVND (reference sequence). The ends were cut back, 4 bases at V and 2 bases at J, with 13 bases in the middle. This CDR3 region has 15 residues. CDR3 in amino acids: CASSKTERSTDTQYF. The CDR3 coding sequence is TGTGCCAGTAGTAAGACGGAAAGGTCCACAGATACGCAGTATTTT.

The genes are TRBV29-1 and TRBJ1-1; 8 positions agree with TRBD1. Per the germline V gene, CDR1 is SQVTM and CDR2 is ANQGSEA. V was pared by 4 bases and J by 7 bases, with 2 bases of the junction left unmatched. The CDR3 totals 11 residues. CDR3 bases: TGCAGCGTTGCCGGGACAGGTGAAGCTTTCTTT. Translating gives CSVAGTGEAFF.

The chain combines TRBV2 with TRBJ2-3, with a weak D call TRBD1 (7 bases). Between the trimmed V and J ends, which lost 6 bases and 0 bases, there was a span of 19 bases. The germline gives CDR1 SNHLY, CDR2 FYNNEI. The CDR3 is made up of 17 amino acids. CDR3: CASSRRNRGLSTDTQYF. CDR3 bases: TGTGCCAGCAGCCGGCGGAACAGGGGACTTAGCACAGATACGCAGTATTTT.

This chain links TRBV27 with TRBJ1-2, with a tentative D call TRBD1 (6 bases). The germline gives CDR1 MNHEY, CDR2 SMNVEV (reference sequence). Trimming shortened V by 5 bases and J by 5 bases, and 12 bases separated the two germline ends. CDR3 length: 13 amino acids. DNA of the CDR3: TGTGCCAGCAGTATAGGGGGGGCGTATGGCTACACCTTC. Amino acids: CASSIGGAYGYTF.

The chain has TRBV27 and TRBJ1-4, with D unresolved. V was clipped by 6 bases and J by 2 bases, with 13 bases between them. Germline V gives CDR1 MNHEY, CDR2 SMNVEV (reference sequence). There are 15 residues in the CDR3. CDR3 amino acids: CASRDPYGTNEKLFF. The CDR3 nucleotides read TGTGCCAGCAGGGACCCATATGGGACTAATGAAAAACTGTTTTTT.

The chain couples TRBV20-1 to TRBJ1-2; D possibly corresponds to TRBD1 (6 bases). The germline V gene encodes CDR1 DFQATT and CDR2 SNEGSKA (reference sequence). V gave up 3 bases and J gave up 8 bases, with 13 bases separating them. The CDR3 spans 12 residues. CDR3 residues: CSASGGAAGYTF. The DNA of the CDR3 is TGCAGTGCTAGTGGGGGCGCGGCGGGCTACACCTTC.

This clone was found a few times. The chain carries TRBV3-1 (or the pseudogene TRBV3-2) and TRBJ1-5, with a possible D match to TRBD1 (5 bases). In germline, CDR1 is LGHDT, CDR2 YNNKEL (reference sequence). Trimming took 5 bases from V and 4 from J, leaving 9 bases between them. This CDR3 has 13 residues. The CDR3 protein is CASSSTANQPQHF. CDR3 sequence (DNA): TGTGCCAGCAGCTCGACAGCGAATCAGCCCCAGCATTTT.

This clone was seen once. The V gene is TRBV19, the J gene TRBJ2-7; 9 bases line up with TRBD1. Germline lookup yields CDR1 LNHDA and CDR2 SQIVND (reference sequence). V was pared by 5 bases and J by 5 bases, with 7 bases of the junction left unmatched. This CDR3 has 14 amino acids. CDR3 DNA: TGTGCCAGTAGTGCTGGACAGGGGACGAACGAGCAGTACTTC. This gives the protein CASSAGQGTNEQYF.

The genes are TRBV5-6 and TRBJ2-7; D uncertain. In germline, CDR1 is SGHDT, CDR2 YYEEEE. The ends were cut back, 0 bases at V and 9 bases at J, with 16 bases in the middle. The CDR3 spans 14 residues. The CDR3 DNA reads TGTGCCAGCAGCTTGGTTACCCGGGCTGGGGTGCAGTACTTC. Translating it yields CASSLVTRAGVQYF.

The gene calls are TRBV10-3 and TRBJ1-5; D uncertain. Trimming stripped 4 bases from V and 7 bases from J, with 8 bases between. The CDR3 spans 12 residues. Germline values: CDR1 ENHRY, CDR2 SYGVKD. The CDR3 here is CAISAGGQPQHF. As DNA, the CDR3 is TGTGCCATCAGTGCCGGAGGCCAGCCCCAGCATTTT.

The chain joins TRBV7-5 to TRBJ1-2; the table's D call, TRBD1, has no DNA check behind it. TRBV7-5 counts as a pseudogene. This CDR3 has 16 amino acids. CDR3 sequence: CARSSASNDRLRGYTF. CDR3 nucleotides: TGTGCCAGAAGCTCAGCCAGCAACGACAGGTTGCGCGGCTACACCTTC.

The rearrangement joins TRBV7-8 to TRBJ1-6; tentatively, D is TRBD1 (5 bases). CDR3 length equals 17 residues. CDR1 and CDR2 (germline): SGHVS, FQNEAQ. V lost 3 bases and J 8 bases, leaving 20 bases between the germline ends. CDR3 DNA: TGTGCCAGCAGCTTGTGGGGTAGCCGAGACAGTTATTCACCCCTCCACTTT. It encodes CASSLWGSRDSYSPLHF.

The chain employs TRBV6-1 and TRBJ1-5, with D perhaps TRBD1 (6 bases). The CDR3 is 16 residues long. The germline gives CDR1 MNHNS, CDR2 SASEGT. Trimming shortened V by 0 bases and J by 4 bases, and 13 bases separated the two germline ends. CDR3 protein: CASSEALWDKNQPQHF. The CDR3 DNA reads as TGTGCCAGCAGTGAAGCCTTGTGGGACAAAAATCAGCCCCAGCATTTT.

The chain couples TRBV28 to TRBJ2-2, with a possible D match to TRBD1 (6 bases). From germline, CDR1 is MDHEN and CDR2 SYDVKM. Trimming pared 3 bases from V and 13 bases from J, leaving 18 bases between. The CDR3 has 14 residues. The CDR3 bases are TGTGCCAGCAGTTTTACCACAGGGTTTCGGGTGCTGTTTTTT. This translates into CASSFTTGFRVLFF.

In this sample, this clone turned up a few times. The V and J genes are TRBV5-4 and TRBJ1-2, with D unresolved. Germline V gene sequence: CDR1 SGHNT, CDR2 YYREEE (reference sequence). The CDR3 totals 15 residues. Trimming stripped 5 bases from V and 4 bases from J, with 18 bases between. The DNA for the CDR3 is TGTGCCAGCAGTATGGCGGGGAGGAACAGCTATGGCTACACCTTC. Amino acids: CASSMAGRNSYGYTF. Based on the CDR3 plus reference TRBV5-4 and TRBJ1-2, the full variable domain is ETGVTQSPTHLIKTRGQQVTLRCSSQSGHNTVSWYQQALGQGPQFIFQYYREEENGRGNFPPRFSGLQFPNYSSELNVNALELDDSALYLCASSMAGRNSYGYTFGSGTRLTVV.

The chain links TRBV3-1 (or the pseudogene TRBV3-2) to TRBJ2-3; D tentatively reads TRBD1 or TRBD2 (6 bases each). The ends were cut back, 1 base at V and 0 bases at J, with 14 bases in the middle. Per germline, CDR1 LGHDT and CDR2 YNNKEL (reference sequence). The CDR3 is made up of 17 amino acids. Here the CDR3 reads CASSQVLKGGSTDTQYF. The CDR3 DNA follows: TGTGCCAGCAGCCAAGTATTAAAAGGGGGGAGCACAGATACGCAGTATTTT.